Sequencing of this T cell receptor (beta chain) was carried out in a study of T cell changes during pregnancy in multiple sclerosis. Sequenced by immunoSEQ multiplex PCR; TCRdb stores in-frame clones only, minus some. The table records 30,000 to 45,000 clones, approximately 91% of them present only once. Germline V CDR1 and CDR2: LNHDA, SQIVND (reference sequence). CDR3 size: 17 residues. Trimming removed 5 bases from V and 10 bases from J, with 24 bases in between. Sequencing was performed on CD4+ T cells from peripheral blood mononuclear cells, taken after pregnancy. V gene TRBV19 combines with J gene TRBJ1-6; possibly TRBD1 for D (6 bases). This sequence originates from a female donor in good health, enrolled as a control in a pregnancy study. CDR3 amino acids: CASSEASGEVLRSPLHF. The CDR3 DNA follows: TGTGCCAGTAGTGAAGCTTCAGGGGAAGTCCTTAGATCACCCCTCCACTTT. Together with reference TRBV19 and TRBJ1-6, the CDR3 gives the full variable domain: DGGITQSPKYLFRKEGQNVTLSCEQNLNHDAMYWYRQDPGQGLRLIYYSQIVNDFQKGDIAEGYSVSREKKESFPLTVTSAQKNPTAFYLCASSEASGEVLRSPLHFGNGTRLTVT.